Listed here is a single TCR beta chain. This entry is derived from a study of blood T cell repertoires in COVID-19. Study summary: Samples came from the United States, Italy and Spain, spanning acute and convalescent COVID-19. T cells, B-cell-depleted T cells, or PBMCs provided the cDNA or gDNA that served as material.

Germline lookup yields CDR1 LGHNA and CDR2 YSLEER. This CDR3 comprises 16 residues. V was trimmed by 0 bases and J by 1 base, leaving 13 bases between them. Original processing methods: Scientists estimated how many nucleated cells there were by amplifying reference gene primers. Assay used: immunoSEQ multiplex PCR; TCRdb lists only in-frame clones, some missing. That table is the source of V, J and clone size, and D and trimming were worked out from the DNA. The data hold some 48,000 clones, with approximately 90% observed a single time. The rearrangement uses TRBV4-3 and TRBJ2-7; no reliable D call. The sequence was collected from a man between 65 and 79 years old with acute or convalescent COVID-19. Sequenced: peripheral blood. CDR3 DNA sequence: TGCGCCAGCAGCCAAGATCCCCAGATTCCTTCCTACGAGCAGTACTTC. It encodes CASSQDPQIPSYEQYF.